Presented here are 21 T cell receptor beta chains from one specimen sequenced in a study of shared clonotypes between healthy human individuals (dated by TCRdb to 2020 to 2021). Library prep was done by the immunoSEQ multiplex PCR assay. TCRdb limited this immuneACCESS table to in-frame rearrangements with V and J called. A share of clones is missing; checked studies link under half to unresolved V genes, and the rest is unexplained. The table for this sample lists around 1.4 million clones; 97% to 99% of them were counted only once. The top ten constitute around 0.33% of the sample. The sequencing sample was made of naive CD4+ T cells sorted from blood. Explained via the paper, the cell subset or site label denotes: CD45RA+ positively selected. The receptors come from a man aged 25 to 45 in good health.

The chain joins TRBV10-3 to TRBJ2-3, with D possibly TRBD2 on 5 matching bases. Trimming took off 5 bases at V and 0 bases at J, with 9 bases between the two ends. Germline assignment: CDR1 ENHRY and CDR2 SYGVKD. This CDR3 has 14 residues. CDR3 protein: CAISRTLSTDTQYF. DNA for the CDR3: TGTGCCATCAGTAGGACTTTGAGCACAGATACGCAGTATTTT.

The rearrangement links TRBV4-2 to TRBJ1-4; D not certain. Trimming removed 3 bases at V and 0 bases at J, with 11 bases between. The germline V gene encodes CDR1 LGHNA and CDR2 YNFKEQ. The CDR3 totals 16 residues. The CDR3 DNA reads TGTGCCAGCAGCCATTCTGACGGAACAACTAATGAAAAACTGTTTTTT. It translates to CASSHSDGTTNEKLFF.

V is TRBV18 and J is TRBJ1-3; D unclear. The CDR3 loop spans 15 amino acids. Germline loops: CDR1 KGHSH, CDR2 LQKENI. V lost 3 bases and J lost 0, with 9 bases in between. In DNA, the CDR3 is TGTGCCAGCTCACCGGCGGATAGCTCTGGAAACACCATATATTTT. Protein: CASSPADSSGNTIYF.

The J gene is TRBJ2-1, the V gene TRBV7-9; 7 bases fit TRBD1. The V and J ends lost 5 bases and 3 bases, in that order; junction bases with no gene match: 7. CDR3 length: 15 amino acids. Germline loops: CDR1 SEHNR, CDR2 FQNEAQ (reference sequence). As DNA, the CDR3 is TGTGCCAGCAGCCCTAGTGGGGACAGCTACAATGAGCAGTTCTTC. It translates to CASSPSGDSYNEQFF.

This chain uses TRBV7-9 with TRBJ2-1; TRBD2 matches at 7 bases. Germline V lookup: CDR1 SEHNR, CDR2 FQNEAQ (reference sequence). Trimming at V came to 7 bases and at J to 0 bases, leaving 12 bases not matched to a gene. The CDR3 runs 17 residues. The CDR3 nucleotides read TGTGCCAGCAACAAATTCTTTGGCGGGAGCTCCTACAATGAGCAGTTCTTC. Its protein is CASNKFFGGSSYNEQFF.

The chain carries TRBV5-4 and TRBJ2-7, with TRBD2 identical over 15 bases. The V gene's germline CDR1 is SGHNT and CDR2 YYREEE (reference sequence). V lost 4 bases, J lost 7 bases, and 6 bases stayed unmatched. The CDR3 contains 15 residues. CDR3 residues: CASSPRTSGGGEQYF. CDR3 DNA: TGTGCCAGCAGCCCACGGACTAGCGGGGGGGGTGAGCAGTACTTC.

The J gene is TRBJ2-2, the V gene TRBV6-5; possibly TRBD1 for D (5 bases). The germline CDR1 and CDR2 sequences are MNHEY and SVGAGI. CDR3 length equals 15 residues. Trimming left V 2 bases short and J 7 bases short, with 14 bases between. The CDR3 region is CASSYTGNRFGELFF. DNA of the CDR3: TGTGCCAGCAGTTACACGGGCAACAGGTTCGGGGAGCTGTTTTTT.

On this clone itself: Additional DNA sequences in this sample encode the identical CDR3. This CDR3 reads CASSPRETQYF. The CDR3 region has the DNA TGTGCCAGCTCACCAAGGGAGACCCAGTACTTC. The V call is TRBV18, the J call TRBJ2-5; D is undetermined. Germline lookup yields CDR1 KGHSH and CDR2 LQKENI. There are 11 residues in the CDR3. V lost 2 bases and J 5 bases, leaving 3 bases between the germline ends.

The chain joins TRBV19 to TRBJ1-4; weak D call: TRBD1 (5 bases). The V end lost 3 bases, the J end lost 7 bases, and 12 bases lay between the germline ends. Germline V CDR1 and CDR2: LNHDA, SQIVND (reference sequence). This CDR3 contains 14 residues. The CDR3 nucleotides read TGTGCCAGTAGTATGGGGGGGAACAGTGAAAAACTGTTTTTT. Amino acids: CASSMGGNSEKLFF.

The rearrangement uses TRBV9 and TRBJ1-2, with D maybe TRBD1 (5 bases). Looked up from germline, CDR1 is SGDLS and CDR2 is YYNGEE. The CDR3 runs 13 residues. Between the trimmed V and J ends, which lost 4 bases and 3 bases, there was a span of 10 bases. CDR3 amino acids: CASSRDRYYGYTF. The CDR3 nucleotides are TGTGCCAGCAGCAGGGACCGGTACTATGGCTACACCTTC.

This clone was detected once. The V call is TRBV29-1, the J call TRBJ2-1, with D uncertain. Germline V gene sequence: CDR1 SQVTM, CDR2 ANQGSEA. V lost 4 bases and J 0 bases, leaving 7 bases between the germline ends. This CDR3 comprises 13 residues. As DNA, the CDR3 is TGCAGCGTTGCCCGGAGCTCCTACAATGAGCAGTTCTTC. Protein product: CSVARSSYNEQFF.

The chain carries TRBV29-1 and TRBJ2-3; perhaps D is TRBD1 or TRBD2 (5 bases each). Germline assignment: CDR1 SQVTM and CDR2 ANQGSEA. V dropped 8 bases and J dropped 2 bases, with 20 bases sitting between them. The CDR3 loop spans 15 amino acids. The CDR3 loop reads CSLTKWMGVTDTQYF. The CDR3 bases are TGCAGCCTCACCAAATGGATGGGGGTCACAGATACGCAGTATTTT.

The chain carries TRBV9 and TRBJ2-1; TRBD2 matches 10 bases. This CDR3 region has 16 residues. Germline values: CDR1 SGDLS, CDR2 YYNGEE. V lost 2 bases, J lost 2 bases, and 4 bases stayed unmatched. CDR3 sequence reads: CASSVLAGAPYNEQFF. CDR3 bases: TGTGCCAGCAGCGTGCTAGCGGGAGCCCCCTACAATGAGCAGTTCTTC. Using reference TRBV9 and TRBJ2-1 for the parts outside the CDR3, the full variable domain is DSGVTQTPKHLITATGQRVTLRCSPRSGDLSVYWYQQSLDQGLQFLIQYYNGEERAKGNILERFSAQQFPDLHSELNLSSLELGDSALYFCASSVLAGAPYNEQFFGPGTRLTVL.

The chain is built from TRBV5-1 and TRBJ1-3; 9 positions agree with TRBD1. CDR1 is SGHRS, CDR2 YFSETQ, per germline. The CDR3 sequence is 13 residues long. The V and J ends lost 4 bases and 7 bases, in that order; junction bases with no gene match: 3. CDR3 coding DNA: TGCGCCAGCAGCGGGGACAGGGTGAACACCATATATTTT. Amino acids: CASSGDRVNTIYF.

The DNA of the CDR3 is TGTGCCAGCAGCTTAGCGGCAGGGCGGACCCAGTACTTC. Residues: CASSLAAGRTQYF. The rearrangement uses TRBV7-9 and TRBJ2-5; possibly TRBD1 for D (5 bases). This CDR3 is built from 13 residues. Germline V lookup: CDR1 SEHNR, CDR2 FQNEAQ (reference sequence). V was pared by 0 bases and J by 7 bases, with 9 bases between.

The V call is TRBV25-1, the J call TRBJ1-5; D unclear. Trimming removed 6 bases at V and 0 bases at J, with 9 bases between. CDR1 and CDR2 from the germline V gene are MGHDK and SYGVNS. This CDR3 is 14 amino acids long. This CDR3 is CASSLPGSNQPQHF. Here the CDR3 DNA reads TGTGCCAGCAGCCTCCCCGGTAGCAATCAGCCCCAGCATTTT.

The rearrangement uses TRBV25-1 and TRBJ2-5; 8 nucleotides line up with TRBD2. The V segment lost 6 bases and the J segment 1 base; nucleotides outside the gene matches: 4. The CDR3 sequence is 14 residues long. Per germline, CDR1 MGHDK and CDR2 SYGVNS. CDR3 bases: TGTGCCAGCAGGGGTAGCGGGATCCAAGAGACCCAGTACTTC. Residues: CASRGSGIQETQYF.

J is TRBJ1-4 and V is TRBV29-1, with 9 bases identical to TRBD1. The CDR3 is 14 amino acids. CDR1 SQVTM and CDR2 ANQGSEA come from the germline V gene. V shed 6 bases, J shed 3 bases, and the junction held 5 bases outside the gene matches. For the CDR3, the DNA is TGCAGCGTGGCATACAGGGGGCCTAATGAAAAACTGTTTTTT. It specifies CSVAYRGPNEKLFF.

In the case of this clone: Other DNA sequences of this sample code for an identical CDR3. The genes are TRBV7-2 and TRBJ2-7; D call uncertain. Per germline, CDR1 SGHTA and CDR2 FQGNSA. The CDR3 contains 13 residues. Deletions cut 1 base from V and 6 bases from J, with 10 bases between. DNA for the CDR3: TGTGCCAGCAGCTTAGGTGTAGCTAGCGAGCAGTACTTC. This translates into CASSLGVASEQYF.

This chain connects TRBV6-7 to TRBJ2-3, with a tentative D call TRBD1 (6 bases). TRBV6-7 is filed as an ORF, its function uncertain. Trimming pared 2 bases from V and 12 bases from J, leaving 18 bases between. CDR3 length: 14 residues. The CDR3 nucleotides read TGTGCCAGCAGTTACATTCCTCAGGGGTGGGTACAGTATTTT. This codes for CASSYIPQGWVQYF.

The genes are TRBV6-5 and TRBJ1-1; a weak D match, TRBD1 (6 bases). Germline loops: CDR1 MNHEY, CDR2 SVGAGI. Deletions cut 4 bases from V and 0 bases from J, with 12 bases between. The CDR3 covers 15 residues. This CDR3 is CASSLTGTLNTEAFF. CDR3 nucleotide sequence: TGTGCCAGCAGTTTGACCGGGACATTGAACACTGAAGCTTTCTTT.